Each of the 4 T cell receptor beta chains below was sequenced from the same sample in a study of cytomegalovirus exposure and HLA in healthy donors. TCRdb keeps only in-frame clones here, not all; method: immunoSEQ multiplex PCR. The sample includes 95,000 to 150,000 clones, nearly 90% of them seen just once. The sequenced material came from PBMCs. The receptor source for this set is a young woman in good health and CMV-seronegative.

The rearrangement links TRBV29-1 to TRBJ2-1; D unclear. V was pared by 5 bases and J by 7 bases, with 15 bases between. Germline values: CDR1 SQVTM, CDR2 ANQGSEA. The CDR3 length is 13 residues. CDR3 nucleotides: TGCAGCGTTTATTACGAACTCCGGAATGAGCAGTTCTTC. Amino acids: CSVYYELRNEQFF.

The chain uses TRBV6-5 and TRBJ2-1; 12 bases map to TRBD2. CDR1 and CDR2 (germline): MNHEY, SVGAGI. The CDR3 sequence is 16 residues long. The V and J ends lost 4 bases and 0 bases, in that order; junction bases with no gene match: 1. The CDR3 coding sequence is TGTGCCAGCAGTTTACTAGCGGGGGGCTCCTACAATGAGCAGTTCTTC. Amino acids: CASSLLAGGSYNEQFF.

The CDR3 is CASSLNSGYGYTF. The CDR3, as DNA: TGTGCCAGCAGCTTAAACAGCGGATATGGCTACACCTTC. The chain joins TRBV7-2 to TRBJ1-2; D uncertain. V lost 2 bases, J lost 5 bases, and 9 bases lay in between. The length of the CDR3 is 13 residues. Germline V gene sequence: CDR1 SGHTA, CDR2 FQGNSA.

The rearrangement uses TRBV2 and TRBJ2-3; D is unclear. Germline loops: CDR1 SNHLY, CDR2 FYNNEI. This CDR3 comprises 14 residues. V lost 5 bases and J 6 bases, leaving 15 bases between the germline ends. This CDR3 is CASSKSVIQDTQYF. The CDR3 DNA sequence: TGTGCCAGCAGTAAGTCGGTCATACAGGATACGCAGTATTTT.